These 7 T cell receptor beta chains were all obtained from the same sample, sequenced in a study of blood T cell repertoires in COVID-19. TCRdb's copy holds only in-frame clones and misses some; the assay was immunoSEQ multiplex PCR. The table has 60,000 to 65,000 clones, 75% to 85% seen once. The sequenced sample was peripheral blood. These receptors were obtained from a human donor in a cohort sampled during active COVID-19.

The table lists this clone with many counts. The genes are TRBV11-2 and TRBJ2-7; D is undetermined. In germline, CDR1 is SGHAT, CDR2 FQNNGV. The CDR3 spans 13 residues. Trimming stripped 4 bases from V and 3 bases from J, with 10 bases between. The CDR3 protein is CASSSLIIYEQYF. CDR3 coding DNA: TGTGCCAGCAGCTCCCTAATTATCTACGAGCAGTACTTC. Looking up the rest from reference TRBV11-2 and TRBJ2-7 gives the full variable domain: EAGVAQSPRYKIIEKRQSVAFWCNPISGHATLYWYQQILGQGPKLLIQFQNNGVVDDSQLPKDRFSAERLKGVDSTLKIQPAKLEDSAVYLCASSSLIIYEQYFGPGTRLTVT.

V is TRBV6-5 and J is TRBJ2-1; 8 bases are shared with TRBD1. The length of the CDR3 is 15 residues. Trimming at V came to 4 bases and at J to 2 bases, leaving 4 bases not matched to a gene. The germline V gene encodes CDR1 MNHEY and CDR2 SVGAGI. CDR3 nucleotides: TGTGCCAGCAGTTCCGGACAGGGACCCTACAATGAGCAGTTCTTC. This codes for CASSSGQGPYNEQFF.

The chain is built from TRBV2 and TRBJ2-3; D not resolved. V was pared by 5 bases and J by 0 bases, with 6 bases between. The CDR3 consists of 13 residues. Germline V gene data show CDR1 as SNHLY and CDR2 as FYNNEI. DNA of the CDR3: TGTGCCAGCAGTTTCGGGAGCACAGATACGCAGTATTTT. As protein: CASSFGSTDTQYF.

The CDR3 DNA reads TGTGCCAGCAGCTTAGATGGGGCCCAGGGGGATACGCAGTATTTT. As protein: CASSLDGAQGDTQYF. The rearrangement joins TRBV11-2 to TRBJ2-3, with a tentative D call TRBD1 (6 bases). CDR3 size: 15 residues. CDR1 SGHAT and CDR2 FQNNGV come from the germline V gene. Trimming took 0 bases from V and 6 from J, leaving 13 bases between them.

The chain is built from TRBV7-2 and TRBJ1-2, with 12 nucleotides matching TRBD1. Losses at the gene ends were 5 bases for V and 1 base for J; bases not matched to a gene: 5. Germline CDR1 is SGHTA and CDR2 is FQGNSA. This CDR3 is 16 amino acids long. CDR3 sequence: CASSGTGGGGNYGYTF. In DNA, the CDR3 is TGTGCCAGCAGCGGGACAGGGGGCGGCGGTAACTATGGCTACACCTTC.

CDR3 sequence reads: CASSQGPSSSPLHF. CDR3 nucleotide sequence: TGTGCCAGCAGCCAGGGCCCCTCAAGTTCACCCCTCCACTTT. V gene TRBV5-6 combines with J gene TRBJ1-6, with a weak D call TRBD1 (5 bases). CDR3 size: 14 residues. Germline-derived CDR1 and CDR2 are SGHDT and YYEEEE. V lost 4 bases to trimming and J lost 9 bases, with 14 bases between them.

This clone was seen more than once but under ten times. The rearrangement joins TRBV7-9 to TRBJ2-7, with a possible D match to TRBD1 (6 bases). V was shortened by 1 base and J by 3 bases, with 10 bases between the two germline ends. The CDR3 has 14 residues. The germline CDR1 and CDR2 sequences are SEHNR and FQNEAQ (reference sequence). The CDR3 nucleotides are TGTGCCAGCAGCTTAGGAGCAGGGGACTACGAGCAGTACTTC. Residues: CASSLGAGDYEQYF.